The clone carrying this TCR beta chain was seen only once. This specimen comes from a study of blood T cell repertoires in COVID-19. Study information: The analysed material was cDNA or gDNA that came from T cells, B-cell-depleted T cells, or PBMCs.

A Seattle source enrolled patients during active infection and followed them longitudinally. Original analysis: Reference gene primer amplification in the assay estimated nucleated cell counts. Assay used: immunoSEQ multiplex PCR; TCRdb lists only in-frame clones, some missing. V and J calls plus clone size are reproduced from that table; the DNA served to infer D and trimming. In the table there are 110,000 or so clones, approximately 85% of which are singletons. The CDR3 extends over 16 amino acids. The ends were cut back, 8 bases at V and 6 bases at J, with 25 bases in the middle. The germline CDR1 and CDR2 sequences are LGHDT and YNNKEL (reference sequence).

Material for sequencing was peripheral blood. This chain connects TRBV3-1 (or the pseudogene TRBV3-2) to TRBJ1-1; D remains unclear. This sequence was found in a woman aged 60-70 years with COVID-19, enrolled during active disease. The CDR3 DNA follows: TGTGCCAGCTCCCTAAGCTCGCAGGCGGGAAAGGCTGAAGCTTTCTTT. It is translated as CASSLSSQAGKAEAFF.